The source of this TCR beta chain is a study of Tregs in tolerant kidney transplant recipients. Assay: immunoSEQ multiplex PCR; the TCRdb copy retains only in-frame clones and omits some. The sample yields some 240,000 clones, approximately 84% seen once. General study results and limits: Validation in larger populations is needed because few patients were studied.

Notes on this clone: Antigen specificity is unknown.

This clonotype was obtained from a human donor in good health. Sequencing input: CD4+ T cells from blood.

For the CDR3, the DNA is TGTGCTAGTGGTTTGGTACTTTCCGGGGTTTCATCCGCCTACGAGCAGTACTTC. This sequence encodes CASGLVLSGVSSAYEQYF. The chain uses TRBV12-5 and TRBJ2-7; the D gene is possibly TRBD2 (5 bases). The V and J ends lost 0 bases and 2 bases respectively, with 20 bases between them. Germline V CDR1 and CDR2: LGHNT, FRNRAP. The length of the CDR3 is 18 residues.